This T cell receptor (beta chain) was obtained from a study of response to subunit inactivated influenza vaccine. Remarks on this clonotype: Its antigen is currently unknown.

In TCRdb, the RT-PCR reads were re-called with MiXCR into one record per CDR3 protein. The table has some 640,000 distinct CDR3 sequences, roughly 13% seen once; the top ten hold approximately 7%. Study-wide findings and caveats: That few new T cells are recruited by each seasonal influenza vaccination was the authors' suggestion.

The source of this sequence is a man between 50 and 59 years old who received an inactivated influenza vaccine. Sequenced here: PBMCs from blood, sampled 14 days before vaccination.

The CDR3 DNA sequence: TGTGCCAGCAGCCATCCGAGGCAGGGGTACACCGGGGAGCTGTTTTTT. It is translated as CASSHPRQGYTGELFF. The chain links TRBV7-6 to TRBJ2-2; D perhaps matches TRBD1 (6 bases). V was clipped by 5 bases and J by 3 bases, with 16 bases between them. The CDR3 loop spans 16 amino acids. Germline V CDR1 and CDR2: SGHVS, FNYEAQ.